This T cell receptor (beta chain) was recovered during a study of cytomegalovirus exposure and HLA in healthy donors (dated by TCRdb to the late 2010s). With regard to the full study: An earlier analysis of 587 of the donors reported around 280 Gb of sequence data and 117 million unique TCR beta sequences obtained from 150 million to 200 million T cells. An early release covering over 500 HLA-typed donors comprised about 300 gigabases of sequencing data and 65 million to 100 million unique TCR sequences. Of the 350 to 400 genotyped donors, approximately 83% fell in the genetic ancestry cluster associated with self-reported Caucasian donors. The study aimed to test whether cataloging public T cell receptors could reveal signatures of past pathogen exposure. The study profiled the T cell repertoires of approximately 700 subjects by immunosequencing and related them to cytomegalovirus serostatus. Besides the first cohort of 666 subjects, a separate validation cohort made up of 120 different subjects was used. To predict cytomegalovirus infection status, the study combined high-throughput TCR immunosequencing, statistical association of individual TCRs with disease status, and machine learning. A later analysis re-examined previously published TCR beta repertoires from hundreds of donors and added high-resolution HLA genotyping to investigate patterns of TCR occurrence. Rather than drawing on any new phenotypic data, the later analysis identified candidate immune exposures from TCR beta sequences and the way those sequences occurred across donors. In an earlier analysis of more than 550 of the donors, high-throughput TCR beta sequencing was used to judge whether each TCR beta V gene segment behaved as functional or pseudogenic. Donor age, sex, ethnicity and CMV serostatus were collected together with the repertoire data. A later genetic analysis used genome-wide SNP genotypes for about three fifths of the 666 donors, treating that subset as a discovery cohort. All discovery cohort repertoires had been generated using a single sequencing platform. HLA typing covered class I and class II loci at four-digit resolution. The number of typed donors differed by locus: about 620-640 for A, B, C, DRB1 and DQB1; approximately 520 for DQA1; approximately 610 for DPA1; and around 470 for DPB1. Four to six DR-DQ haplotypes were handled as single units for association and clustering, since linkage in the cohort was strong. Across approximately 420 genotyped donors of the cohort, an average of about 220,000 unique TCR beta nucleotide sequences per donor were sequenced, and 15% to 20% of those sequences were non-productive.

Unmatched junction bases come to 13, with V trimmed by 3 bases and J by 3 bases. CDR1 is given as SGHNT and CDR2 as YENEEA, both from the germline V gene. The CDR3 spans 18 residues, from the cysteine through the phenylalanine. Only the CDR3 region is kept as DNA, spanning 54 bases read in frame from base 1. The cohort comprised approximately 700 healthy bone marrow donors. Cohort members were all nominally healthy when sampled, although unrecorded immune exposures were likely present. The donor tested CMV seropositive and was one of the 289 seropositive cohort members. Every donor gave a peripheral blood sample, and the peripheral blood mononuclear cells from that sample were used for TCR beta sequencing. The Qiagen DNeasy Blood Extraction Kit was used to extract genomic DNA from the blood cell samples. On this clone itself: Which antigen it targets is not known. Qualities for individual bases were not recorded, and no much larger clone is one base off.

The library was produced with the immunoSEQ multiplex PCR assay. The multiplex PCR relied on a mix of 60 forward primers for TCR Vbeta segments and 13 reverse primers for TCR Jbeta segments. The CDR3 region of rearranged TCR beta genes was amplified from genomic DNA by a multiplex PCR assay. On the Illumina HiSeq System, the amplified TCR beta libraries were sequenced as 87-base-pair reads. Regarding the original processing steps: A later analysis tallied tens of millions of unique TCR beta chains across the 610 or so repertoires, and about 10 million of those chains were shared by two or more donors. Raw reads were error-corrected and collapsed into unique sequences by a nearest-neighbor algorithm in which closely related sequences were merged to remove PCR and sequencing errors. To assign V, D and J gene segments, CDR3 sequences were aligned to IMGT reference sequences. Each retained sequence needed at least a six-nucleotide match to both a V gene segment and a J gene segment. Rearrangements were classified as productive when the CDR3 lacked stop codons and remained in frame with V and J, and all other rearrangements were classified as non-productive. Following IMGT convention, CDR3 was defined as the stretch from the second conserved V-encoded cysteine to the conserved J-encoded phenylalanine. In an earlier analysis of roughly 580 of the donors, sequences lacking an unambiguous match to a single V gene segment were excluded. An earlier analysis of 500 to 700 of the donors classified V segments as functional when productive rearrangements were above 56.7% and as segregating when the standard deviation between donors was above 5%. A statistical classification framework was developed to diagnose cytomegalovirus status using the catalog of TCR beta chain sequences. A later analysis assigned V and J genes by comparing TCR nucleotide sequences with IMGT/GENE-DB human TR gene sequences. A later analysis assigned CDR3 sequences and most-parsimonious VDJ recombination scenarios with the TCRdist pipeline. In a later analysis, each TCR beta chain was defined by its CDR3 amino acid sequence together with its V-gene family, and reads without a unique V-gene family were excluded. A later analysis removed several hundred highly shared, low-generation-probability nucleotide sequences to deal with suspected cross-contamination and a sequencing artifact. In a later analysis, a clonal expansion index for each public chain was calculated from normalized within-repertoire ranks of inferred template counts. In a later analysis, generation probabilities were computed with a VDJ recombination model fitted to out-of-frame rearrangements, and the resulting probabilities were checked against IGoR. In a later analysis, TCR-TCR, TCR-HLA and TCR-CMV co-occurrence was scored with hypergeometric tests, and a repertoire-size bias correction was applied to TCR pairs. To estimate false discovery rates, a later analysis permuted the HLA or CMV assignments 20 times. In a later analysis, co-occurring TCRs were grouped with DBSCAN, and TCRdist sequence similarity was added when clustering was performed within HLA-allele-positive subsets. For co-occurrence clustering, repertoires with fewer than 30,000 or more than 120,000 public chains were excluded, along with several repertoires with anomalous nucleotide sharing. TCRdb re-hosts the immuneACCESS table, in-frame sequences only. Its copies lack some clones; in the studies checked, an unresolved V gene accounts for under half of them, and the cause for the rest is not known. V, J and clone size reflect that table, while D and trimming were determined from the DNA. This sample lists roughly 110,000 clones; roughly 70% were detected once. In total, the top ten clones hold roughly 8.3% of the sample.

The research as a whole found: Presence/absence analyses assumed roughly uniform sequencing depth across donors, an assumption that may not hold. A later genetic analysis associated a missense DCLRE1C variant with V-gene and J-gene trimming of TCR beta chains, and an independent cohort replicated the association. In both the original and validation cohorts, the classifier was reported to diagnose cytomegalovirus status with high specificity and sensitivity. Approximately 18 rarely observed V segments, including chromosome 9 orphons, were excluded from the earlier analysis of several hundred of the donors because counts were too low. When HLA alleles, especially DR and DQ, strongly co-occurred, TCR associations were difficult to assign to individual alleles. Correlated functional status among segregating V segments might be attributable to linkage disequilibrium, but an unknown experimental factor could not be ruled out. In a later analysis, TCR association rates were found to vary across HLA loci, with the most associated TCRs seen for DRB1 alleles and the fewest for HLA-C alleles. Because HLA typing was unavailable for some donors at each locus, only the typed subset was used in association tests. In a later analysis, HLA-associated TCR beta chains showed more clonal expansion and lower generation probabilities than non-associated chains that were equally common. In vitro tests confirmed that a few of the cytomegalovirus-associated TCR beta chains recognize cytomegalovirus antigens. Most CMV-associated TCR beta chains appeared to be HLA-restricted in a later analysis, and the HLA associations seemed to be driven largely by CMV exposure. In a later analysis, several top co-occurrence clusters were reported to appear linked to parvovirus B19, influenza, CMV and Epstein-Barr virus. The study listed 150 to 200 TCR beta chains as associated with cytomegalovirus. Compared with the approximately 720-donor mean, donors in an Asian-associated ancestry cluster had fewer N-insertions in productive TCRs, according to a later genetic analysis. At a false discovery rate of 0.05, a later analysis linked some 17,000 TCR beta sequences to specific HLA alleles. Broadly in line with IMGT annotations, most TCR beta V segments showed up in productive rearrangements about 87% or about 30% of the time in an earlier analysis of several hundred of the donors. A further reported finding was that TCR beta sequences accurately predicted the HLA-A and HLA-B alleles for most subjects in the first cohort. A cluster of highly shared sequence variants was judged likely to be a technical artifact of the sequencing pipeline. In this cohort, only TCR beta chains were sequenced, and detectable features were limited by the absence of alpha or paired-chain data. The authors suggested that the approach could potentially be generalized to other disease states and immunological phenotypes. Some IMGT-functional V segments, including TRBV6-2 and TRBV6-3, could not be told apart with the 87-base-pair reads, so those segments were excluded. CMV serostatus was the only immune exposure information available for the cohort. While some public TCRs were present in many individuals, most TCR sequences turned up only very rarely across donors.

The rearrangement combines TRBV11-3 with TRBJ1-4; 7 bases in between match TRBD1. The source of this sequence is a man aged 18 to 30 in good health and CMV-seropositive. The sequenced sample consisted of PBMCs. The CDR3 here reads CASSFVYAGGSANEKLFF. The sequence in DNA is TGTGCCAGCAGCTTTGTTTATGCAGGGGGATCGGCTAATGAAAAACTGTTTTTT.